The text below deals with one T cell receptor beta chain. Its antigen is unknown. Treatment defined: some 19 received Ad26.COV2.S at low or high dose, single or two shots; roughly 5 received placebo; per-sample allocation not given. Repertoires come from day 63 after the first vaccine or placebo injection. An Ad26 vector was used to express Wuhan-strain SARS-CoV-2 spike as the vaccine. This entry belongs to a study of Ad26.COV2.S vaccination and SARS-CoV-2 variants. The overall study: Donor was one of the participants in the Ad26.COV2.S arm of the COV1001 trial.

Trimming removed 5 bases from V and 6 bases from J, with 13 bases in between. Germline loops: CDR1 SGHVS, CDR2 FNYEAQ. The length of the CDR3 is 14 residues. Profiling relied on immunoSEQ multiplex PCR, and the TCRdb table lists in-frame clones only, not all of them. The sample shows roughly 390,000 clones, 75% to 90% of them seen only once. Notes on the study in general: A substantial breadth of spike-specific CD8+ and CD4+ T cell responses after vaccination has been reported.

This receptor was obtained from a person aged 18-60 years who received the Ad26.COV2.S COVID-19 vaccine or a placebo. The chain has TRBV7-6 and TRBJ2-2; D could derive from TRBD1 or TRBD2 (5 bases each). The source material was peripheral blood, sampled in a trial of Ad26.COV2.S vaccine versus placebo. The CDR3 protein is CASSPGTHSGELFF. CDR3 DNA sequence: TGTGCCAGCAGCCCCGGGACCCATTCCGGGGAGCTGTTTTTT.